The entry that follows covers one T cell receptor (beta chain) sequence. Its antigen remains unknown. The sample belongs to a study of vaccination and CD4 T cells after COVID-19. Across the study: Overlapping SARS-CoV-2, HCoV-NL63, HCoV-OC43 and HCoV-229E spike peptides stimulated the cells. Study results and limitations: SARS-CoV-2-reactive clonotype medians increased from roughly 21 to 40, not significantly.

The Oncomine TCR Beta short-read assay sequenced DNA from cultured CD4+ T cells. Cultured CD4+ T cells were the source of extracted genomic DNA. TCRdb analysed the PCR reads with MiXCR anew, one entry per CDR3 protein. The data show 10,000 or so distinct CDR3 sequences, 38% seen once. The treatment is: approximately 10-day PBMC culture with coronavirus spike peptide pools or control peptides (ViraFEST assay). CD4+ T lymphocytes from the unexposed donor were collected before the COVID-19 pandemic (2011-2018). V was clipped by 5 bases and J by 7 bases, with 14 bases between them. Germline-derived CDR1 and CDR2 are SEHNR and FQNEAQ (reference sequence). The CDR3 spans 14 residues.

The sequenced material came from CD4+ T cells from blood, cultured in vitro. The origin of this receptor is a human donor in good health. This chain links TRBV7-9 with TRBJ2-2, with TRBD1 as a possible D gene (5 bases). The CDR3 DNA follows: TGTGCCAGCAGCAAAGGGGCAGGGTTCGGGGAGCTGTTTTTT. Amino acid sequence: CASSKGAGFGELFF.